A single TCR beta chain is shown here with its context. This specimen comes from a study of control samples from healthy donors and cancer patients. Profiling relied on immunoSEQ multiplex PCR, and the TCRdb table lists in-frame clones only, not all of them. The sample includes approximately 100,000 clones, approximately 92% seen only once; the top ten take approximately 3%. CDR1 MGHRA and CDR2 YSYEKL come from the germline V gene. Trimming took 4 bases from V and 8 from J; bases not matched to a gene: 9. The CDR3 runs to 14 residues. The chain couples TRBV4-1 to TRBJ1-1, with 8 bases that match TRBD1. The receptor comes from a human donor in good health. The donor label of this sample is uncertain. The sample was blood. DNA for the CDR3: TGCGCCAGCAGCCGGGAACAGGGGGACGCCGAAGCTTTCTTT. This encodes CASSREQGDAEAFF.